This TCR beta chain was documented in a study of graft-versus-host responses after intestinal transplantation. Turning to the study itself: Tacrolimus plus steroids were given to all recipients for approximately 3 years, preceded by anti-thymocyte globulin induction. Findings of the study overall: Among circulating GvH clones, peak levels were associated with early post-transplant declines in HvG clones. Recipient marrow harbored GvH clones, some of which surfaced first in ileum or blood.

There are 15 residues in the CDR3. Between the trimmed V and J ends, which lost 0 bases and 0 bases, there was a span of 6 bases. CDR1 is LNHNV and CDR2 is YYDKDF in the germline V gene (reference sequence). Notes on this clone: Its antigen is unknown.

Data came from immunoSEQ multiplex PCR; TCRdb stores just in-frame clones and leaves some out. The table lists 140,000 or so clones, nearly 95% of them singletons. This clonotype originated in a human donor who received an intestinal transplant. The chain has TRBV15 and TRBJ1-3; D unclear. This sample comprised unstimulated CD4+ T cells sorted from spleen or lymph node cells, obtained before intestinal transplant. The CDR3 spells CATSREIFSGNTIYF. The DNA of the CDR3 is TGTGCCACCAGCAGAGAAATCTTCTCTGGAAACACCATATATTTT. Drawing the rest from reference TRBV15 and TRBJ1-3, the complete variable domain is DAMVIQNPRYQVTQFGKPVTLSCSQTLNHNVMYWYQQKSSQAPKLLFHYYDKDFNNEADTPDNFQSRRPNTSFCFLDIRSPGLGDTAMYLCATSREIFSGNTIYFGEGSWLTVV.